The 10 T cell receptor beta chains below come from one sample, sequenced in a study of technical replicates of blood from a few donors. Measured with immunoSEQ multiplex PCR; TCRdb has only the in-frame clones, and not every one. The sample includes tens of thousands of clones, around 96% seen only once; the top ten take 0.34%. The sample consisted of T cells isolated from PBMCs. All receptors derive from a human donor in good health.

This sequence joins TRBV28 and TRBJ1-5; 10 bases agree with TRBD1. Trimming took 5 bases from V and 3 from J; bases not matched to a gene: 4. Germline V gene lookup returns CDR1 MDHEN and CDR2 SYDVKM. This CDR3 is built from 15 residues. CDR3 sequence (DNA): TGTGCCAGCAGTCCGGGACAGGGGAACAATCAGCCCCAGCATTTT. Amino acids: CASSPGQGNNQPQHF.

The rearrangement uses TRBV11-3 and TRBJ1-2, with TRBD1 matching over 12 bases. CDR1 is SGHNT, CDR2 YENEEA, per germline. J lost 7 bases, V lost 1 base, and 4 bases had no gene match. The CDR3 length is 15 residues. The CDR3 sequence: CASSLVGQGATGYTF. CDR3 bases: TGTGCCAGCAGCTTAGTGGGACAGGGGGCCACTGGCTACACCTTC. Full variable domain (remainder filled in from reference TRBV11-3 and TRBJ1-2): EAGVVQSPRYKIIEKKQPVAFWCNPISGHNTLYWYLQNLGQGPELLIRYENEEAVDDSQLPKDRFSAERLKGVDSTLKIQPAELGDSAVYLCASSLVGQGATGYTFGSGTRLTVV.

This clone has a single count. The chain employs TRBV18 and TRBJ1-1; D call uncertain. The CDR3 loop spans 14 amino acids. Germline V CDR1 and CDR2: KGHSH, LQKENI. The ends were cut back, 3 bases at V and 2 bases at J, with 10 bases in the middle. CDR3 region: CASSPLDINTEAFF. Written as DNA, the CDR3 is TGTGCCAGCTCACCCCTTGACATAAACACTGAAGCTTTCTTT. The variable domain in full, with the rest retrieved from reference TRBV18 and TRBJ1-1, is NAGVMQNPRHLVRRRGQEARLRCSPMKGHSHVYWYRQLPEEGLKFMVYLQKENIIDESGMPKERFSAEFPKEGPSILRIQQVVRGDSAAYFCASSPLDINTEAFFGQGTRLTVV.

This chain links TRBV6-6 with TRBJ1-5; TRBD1 agrees at 7 bases. The CDR3 runs 14 residues. J gave up 4 bases and V 8 bases, and 8 bases lay outside the gene matches. Germline V gives CDR1 MNHNY, CDR2 SVGAGI (reference sequence). The CDR3 bases are TGTGCCAGCGGAGGACAGGTTGGAAATCAGCCCCAGCATTTT. It encodes CASGGQVGNQPQHF.

The genes are TRBV4-3 and TRBJ1-2; D call uncertain. Germline values: CDR1 LGHNA, CDR2 YSLEER. The V gene lost 1 base and the J gene lost 5 bases, with 5 bases spanning the gap. CDR3 length: 12 amino acids. The CDR3 nucleotides are TGCGCCAGCAGCCAAGGACTTTATGGCTACACCTTC. Protein: CASSQGLYGYTF.

The chain carries TRBV2 and TRBJ1-5; tentatively, D is TRBD1 (6 bases). This CDR3 has 18 amino acids. Germline V gene sequence: CDR1 SNHLY, CDR2 FYNNEI. With 3 bases removed from V and 2 bases from J, the gap between germline ends came to 20 bases. Here the CDR3 reads CASSDRGQVIIGNQPQHF. The CDR3 DNA reads as TGTGCCAGCAGTGACAGGGGCCAGGTCATTATAGGCAATCAGCCCCAGCATTTT.

The J gene is TRBJ2-5, the V gene TRBV7-6; tentative D call: TRBD2 (5 bases). The V gene's germline CDR1 is SGHVS and CDR2 FNYEAQ. This CDR3 has 15 residues. V lost 8 bases and J lost 5, with 21 bases in between. In DNA form, the CDR3 reads TGTGCCAGCGGCCACGTTCTAGCATTCGGGGAGACCCAGTACTTC. It codes for CASGHVLAFGETQYF.

This chain's CDR3 is CASSLANGRVSFF. The CDR3 DNA sequence: TGCGCCAGCAGCTTGGCCAATGGCAGGGTGTCTTTCTTT. The rearrangement uses TRBV5-1 and TRBJ1-1, with D possibly TRBD1 on 5 matching bases. With 0 bases removed from V and 12 bases from J, the gap between germline ends came to 15 bases. Germline lookup yields CDR1 SGHRS and CDR2 YFSETQ. The CDR3 sequence is 13 residues long.

This clone was detected once. One end of the junction does not line up with germline, which may come from a read error. The V and J genes are TRBV5-3 and TRBJ2-7, with a weak D call TRBD1 (6 bases). TRBV5-3 qualifies as an ORF whose function is uncertain. CDR3 length: 11 amino acids. The CDR3 spells CARSFGQLFPF. The CDR3 DNA reads as TGTGCCAGAAGCTTTGGACAGCTCTTTCCCTTC.

The rearrangement uses TRBV4-1 and TRBJ2-5, with 7 bases that match TRBD1. This CDR3 comprises 16 residues. The V and J ends lost 4 bases and 5 bases, in that order; junction bases with no gene match: 13. In germline, CDR1 is MGHRA, CDR2 YSYEKL. The CDR3 DNA reads as TGCGCCAGCAGCCTGTGGGGGACAGCTCTTCCGGAGACCCAGTACTTC. Protein: CASSLWGTALPETQYF.